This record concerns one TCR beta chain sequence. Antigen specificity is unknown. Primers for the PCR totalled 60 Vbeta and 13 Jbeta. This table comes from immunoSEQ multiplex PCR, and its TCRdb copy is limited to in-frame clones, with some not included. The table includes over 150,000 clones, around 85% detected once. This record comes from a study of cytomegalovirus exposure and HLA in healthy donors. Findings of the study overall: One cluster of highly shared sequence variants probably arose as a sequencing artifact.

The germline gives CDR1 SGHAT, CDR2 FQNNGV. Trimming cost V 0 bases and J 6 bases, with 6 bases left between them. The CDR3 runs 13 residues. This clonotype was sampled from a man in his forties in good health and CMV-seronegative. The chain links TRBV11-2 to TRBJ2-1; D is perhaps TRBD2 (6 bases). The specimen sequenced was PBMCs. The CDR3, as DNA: TGTGCCAGCAGCTTAGAGACTAGCAATGAGCAGTTCTTC. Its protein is CASSLETSNEQFF.